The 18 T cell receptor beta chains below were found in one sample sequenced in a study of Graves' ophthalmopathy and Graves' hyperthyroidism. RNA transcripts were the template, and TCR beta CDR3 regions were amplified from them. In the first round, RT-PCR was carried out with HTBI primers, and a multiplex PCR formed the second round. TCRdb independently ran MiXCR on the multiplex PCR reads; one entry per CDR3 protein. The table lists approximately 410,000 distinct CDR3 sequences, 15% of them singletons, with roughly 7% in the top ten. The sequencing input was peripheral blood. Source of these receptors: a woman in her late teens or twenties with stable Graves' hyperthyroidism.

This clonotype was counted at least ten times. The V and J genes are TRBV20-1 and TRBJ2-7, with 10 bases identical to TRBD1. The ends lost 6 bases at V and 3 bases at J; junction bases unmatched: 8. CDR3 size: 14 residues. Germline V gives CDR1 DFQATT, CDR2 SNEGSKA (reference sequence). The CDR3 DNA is TGCAGTGCGCCACGGGACAGGGGCAACTACGAGCAGTACTTC. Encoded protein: CSAPRDRGNYEQYF.

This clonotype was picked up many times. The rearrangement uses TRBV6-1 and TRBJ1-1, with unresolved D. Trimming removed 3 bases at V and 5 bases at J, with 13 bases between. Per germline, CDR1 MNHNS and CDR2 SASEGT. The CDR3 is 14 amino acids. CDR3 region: CASSDLGSDTEAFF. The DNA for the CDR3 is TGTGCCAGCAGTGATCTAGGGTCCGATACTGAAGCTTTCTTT.

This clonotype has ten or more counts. In DNA, the CDR3 is TGTGCCATCAGTGCCGGCCCCGGGGAGCTGTTTTTT. This encodes CAISAGPGELFF. V and J are TRBV10-3 and TRBJ2-2; D unresolved. The CDR3 length is 12 residues. Per germline, CDR1 ENHRY and CDR2 SYGVKD. Trimming left V 4 bases short and J 6 bases short, with 6 bases between.

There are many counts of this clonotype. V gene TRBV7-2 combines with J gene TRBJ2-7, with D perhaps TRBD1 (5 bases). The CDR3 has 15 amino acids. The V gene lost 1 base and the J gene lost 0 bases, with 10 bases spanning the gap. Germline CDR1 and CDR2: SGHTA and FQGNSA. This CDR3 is CASSLVDISSYEQYF. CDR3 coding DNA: TGTGCCAGCAGCTTAGTGGACATAAGCTCCTACGAGCAGTACTTC.

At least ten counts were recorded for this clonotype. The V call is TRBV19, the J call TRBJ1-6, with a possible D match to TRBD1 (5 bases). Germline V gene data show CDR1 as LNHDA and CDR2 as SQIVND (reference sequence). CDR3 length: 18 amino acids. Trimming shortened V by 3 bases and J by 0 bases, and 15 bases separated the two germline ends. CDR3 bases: TGTGCCAGTAGTATTGACAGCCAGATCAGCTCCTATAATTCACCCCTCCACTTT. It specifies CASSIDSQISSYNSPLHF.

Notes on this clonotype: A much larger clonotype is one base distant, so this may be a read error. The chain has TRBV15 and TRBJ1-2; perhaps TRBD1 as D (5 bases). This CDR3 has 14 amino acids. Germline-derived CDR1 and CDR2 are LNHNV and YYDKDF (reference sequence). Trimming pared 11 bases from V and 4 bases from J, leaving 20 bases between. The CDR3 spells CASGNTGPGYGYTF. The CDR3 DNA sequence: TGTGCCTCCGGCAATACGGGGCCCGGCTATGGCTACACCTTC.

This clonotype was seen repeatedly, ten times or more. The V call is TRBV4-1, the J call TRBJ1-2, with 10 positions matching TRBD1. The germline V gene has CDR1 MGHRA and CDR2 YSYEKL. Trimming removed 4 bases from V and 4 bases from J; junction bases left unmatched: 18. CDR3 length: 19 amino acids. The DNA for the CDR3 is TGCGCCAGCAGCCGCCTGGGGACAGGGGATGCAAACTCGATCTATGGCTACACCTTC. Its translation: CASSRLGTGDANSIYGYTF.

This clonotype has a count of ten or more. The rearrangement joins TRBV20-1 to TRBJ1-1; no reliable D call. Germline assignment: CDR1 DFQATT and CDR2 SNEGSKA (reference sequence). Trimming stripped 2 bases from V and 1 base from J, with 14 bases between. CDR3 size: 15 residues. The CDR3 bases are TGCAGTGCTAGAAGTCGGGGAAGCAGGAACACTGAAGCTTTCTTT. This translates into CSARSRGSRNTEAFF.

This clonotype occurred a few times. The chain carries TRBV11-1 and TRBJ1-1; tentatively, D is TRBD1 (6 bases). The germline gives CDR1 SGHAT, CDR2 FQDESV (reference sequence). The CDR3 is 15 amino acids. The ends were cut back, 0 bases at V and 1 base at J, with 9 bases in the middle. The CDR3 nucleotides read TGTGCCAGCAGCTTAGCAACGGGACAGAACACTGAAGCTTTCTTT. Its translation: CASSLATGQNTEAFF.

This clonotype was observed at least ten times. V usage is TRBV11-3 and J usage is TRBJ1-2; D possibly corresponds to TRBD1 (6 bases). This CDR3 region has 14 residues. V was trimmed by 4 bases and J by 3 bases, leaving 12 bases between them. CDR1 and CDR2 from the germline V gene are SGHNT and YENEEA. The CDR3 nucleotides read TGTGCCAGCAGCTGGACAGTAGGAGACTATGGCTACACCTTC. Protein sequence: CASSWTVGDYGYTF.

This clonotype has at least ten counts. The CDR3: CASINDQGSYEQYF. The CDR3, as DNA: TGTGCCAGCATTAATGACCAGGGATCCTACGAGCAGTACTTC. The chain is built from TRBV6-5 and TRBJ2-7; D perhaps matches TRBD1 (5 bases). The CDR3 contains 14 residues. V shed 7 bases and J shed 1 base, with 14 bases lying between them. From germline, CDR1 is MNHEY and CDR2 SVGAGI.

The CDR3 spells CASRRQLGQPQHF. The CDR3 DNA sequence: TGTGCCAGTAGACGACAGTTAGGTCAGCCCCAGCATTTT. V usage is TRBV19 and J usage is TRBJ1-5; D is perhaps TRBD1 (5 bases). The CDR3 has 13 amino acids. CDR1 and CDR2 (germline): LNHDA, SQIVND (reference sequence). V was clipped by 6 bases and J by 6 bases, with 12 bases between them. The full variable domain, its missing parts supplied by reference TRBV19 and TRBJ1-5, is DGGITQSPKYLFRKEGQNVTLSCEQNLNHDAMYWYRQDPGQGLRLIYYSQIVNDFQKGDIAEGYSVSREKKESFPLTVTSAQKNPTAFYLCASRRQLGQPQHFGDGTRLSIL.

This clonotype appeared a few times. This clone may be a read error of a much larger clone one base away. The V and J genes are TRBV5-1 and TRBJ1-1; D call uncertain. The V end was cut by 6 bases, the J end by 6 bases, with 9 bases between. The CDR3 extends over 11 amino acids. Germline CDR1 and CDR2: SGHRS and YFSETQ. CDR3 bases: TGCGCCAGCACCTCGGAGTCTGAAGCTTTCTTT. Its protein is CASTSESEAFF.

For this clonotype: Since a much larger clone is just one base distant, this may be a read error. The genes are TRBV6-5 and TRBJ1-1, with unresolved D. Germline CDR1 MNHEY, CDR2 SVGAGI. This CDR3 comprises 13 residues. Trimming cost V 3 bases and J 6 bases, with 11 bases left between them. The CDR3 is CASSYAGRAEAFF. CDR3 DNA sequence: TGTGCCAGCAGTTATGCGGGGAGGGCTGAAGCTTTCTTT.

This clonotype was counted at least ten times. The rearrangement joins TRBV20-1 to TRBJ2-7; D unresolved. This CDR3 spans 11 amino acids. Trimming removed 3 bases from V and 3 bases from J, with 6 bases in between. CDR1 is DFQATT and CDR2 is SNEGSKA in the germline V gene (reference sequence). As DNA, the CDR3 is TGCAGTGCTAGTTTCAACTACGAGCAGTACTTC. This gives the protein CSASFNYEQYF.

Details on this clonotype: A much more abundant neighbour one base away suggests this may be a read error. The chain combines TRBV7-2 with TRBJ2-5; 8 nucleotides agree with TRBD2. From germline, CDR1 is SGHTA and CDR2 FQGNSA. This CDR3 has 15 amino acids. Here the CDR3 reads CASIKLGTSQETKYF. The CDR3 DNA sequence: TGTGCCAGCATAAAGTTAGGGACTAGTCAAGAGACCAAGTACTTC.

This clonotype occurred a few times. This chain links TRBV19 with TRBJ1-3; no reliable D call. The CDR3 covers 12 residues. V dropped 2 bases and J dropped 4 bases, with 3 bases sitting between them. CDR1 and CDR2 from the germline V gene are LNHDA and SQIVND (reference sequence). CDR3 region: CASSIKGNTIYF. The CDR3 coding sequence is TGTGCCAGTAGTATAAAAGGAAACACCATATATTTT.

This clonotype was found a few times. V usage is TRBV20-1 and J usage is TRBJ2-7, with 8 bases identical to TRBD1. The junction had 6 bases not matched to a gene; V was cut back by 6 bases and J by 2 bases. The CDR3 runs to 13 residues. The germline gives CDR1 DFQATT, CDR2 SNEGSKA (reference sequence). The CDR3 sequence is CSALRQGTYEQYF. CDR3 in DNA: TGCAGTGCACTTCGACAGGGGACCTACGAGCAGTACTTC.